This entry features one TCR beta chain sequence. Its antigen specificity is not known. No base quality values were provided; no much bigger clone lies one nucleotide off. The cohort was made up of 500 to 800 healthy bone marrow donors. At the time of sampling, all cohort members were nominally healthy, though unrecorded immune exposures were likely present. The donor was CMV seropositive and was included in the group of some 290 seropositive cohort members. A peripheral blood sample was collected from each donor, and TCR beta sequencing was performed on peripheral blood mononuclear cells. Genomic DNA was extracted from the blood cell samples with the Qiagen DNeasy Blood Extraction Kit. The CDR3 has 14 amino acids, counting the end cysteine and phenylalanine. Only CDR3 DNA remains: 42 bases, in frame from the first base. V drops 6 bases and J drops 5 bases, leaving 16 bases in between. The germline V gene (reference sequence) yields MNHNY for CDR1 and SVGAGI for CDR2.

The data were obtained in a study of cytomegalovirus exposure and HLA in healthy donors (dated by TCRdb to the late 2010s). About the study as a whole: In an earlier analysis of 450 to 750 of the donors, less than 350 Gb of sequence data and 95 million to 130 million unique TCR beta sequences from 180 million or so T cells were reported. An early release covering around 630 HLA-typed donors comprised approximately 290 gigabases of sequencing data and tens of millions of unique TCR sequences. Of the roughly 390 genotyped donors, 81% were placed in the genetic ancestry cluster associated with self-reported Caucasian donors. The study aimed to test whether cataloging public T cell receptors could reveal signatures of past pathogen exposure. The T cell repertoires of around 670 subjects were profiled by immunosequencing and related to cytomegalovirus serostatus. In addition to the first cohort of 500 to 850 subjects, a separate validation cohort of approximately 130 different subjects was used. To predict cytomegalovirus infection status, the study brought together high-throughput TCR immunosequencing, statistical association of individual TCRs with disease status, and machine learning. To study patterns of TCR occurrence, a later analysis re-analyzed previously published TCR beta repertoires from 700 or so donors and added high-resolution HLA genotyping. Rather than drawing on any new phenotypic data, the later analysis identified candidate immune exposures from TCR beta sequences and the way those sequences occurred across donors. To decide whether each TCR beta V gene segment behaved as functional or pseudogenic, an earlier analysis of nearly 600 of the donors relied on high-throughput TCR beta sequencing. Donor age, sex, ethnicity and CMV serostatus were compiled together with the repertoire data. A later genetic analysis used genome-wide SNP genotypes for about 55% of the 666 donors, treating that subset as a discovery cohort. All discovery cohort repertoires had been generated on a single sequencing platform. HLA typing covered class I and class II loci at four-digit resolution. The number of typed donors differed by locus: roughly 629-640 for A, B, C, DRB1 and DQB1; approximately 540 for DQA1; 606 for DPA1; and some 450 for DPB1. About five DR-DQ haplotypes were treated as single units for association and clustering because of strong linkage in the cohort. Across around 400 genotyped donors of the cohort, an average of roughly 230,000 unique TCR beta nucleotide sequences per donor were sequenced, and 15% to 20% of those sequences were non-productive. Overall results and qualifications from the work: The study listed approximately 150 TCR beta chains as associated with cytomegalovirus. Roughly uniform sequencing depth across donors was assumed in presence/absence analyses, although this assumption may not hold. In a later analysis, more than 15,000 TCR beta sequences were associated with specific HLA alleles at a false discovery rate of 0.05. A later genetic analysis reported fewer N-insertions in productive TCRs among donors in an Asian-associated ancestry cluster than the approximately 700-donor mean. A later genetic analysis associated a missense DCLRE1C variant with V-gene and J-gene trimming of TCR beta chains, and an independent cohort replicated the association. A later analysis found that TCR association rates varied across HLA loci, with DRB1 alleles showing the most associated TCRs and HLA-C alleles the fewest. Several of the top co-occurrence clusters appeared to be linked to parvovirus B19, influenza, CMV and Epstein-Barr virus, according to a later analysis. A few of the identified cytomegalovirus-associated TCR beta chains were confirmed in vitro to be specific for cytomegalovirus antigens. Because some donors lacked HLA typing at each locus, the association tests relied only on the typed subset. Correlated functional status among segregating V segments might reflect linkage disequilibrium, but an unknown experimental factor could not be ruled out. The sequencing pipeline was judged likely to have produced a cluster of highly shared sequence variants as a technical artifact. Some IMGT-functional V segments, including TRBV6-2 and TRBV6-3, could not be distinguished by the 87-base-pair reads and were therefore excluded. Because counts were too low, 15 to 20 rarely observed V segments, including chromosome 9 orphons, were excluded from the earlier analysis of 587 of the donors. According to a later analysis, most CMV-associated TCR beta chains appeared to be HLA-restricted, and the HLA associations seemed to be driven largely by CMV exposure. Compared with equally common non-associated chains, HLA-associated TCR beta chains in a later analysis were more clonally expanded and had lower generation probabilities. When HLA alleles, especially DR and DQ, strongly co-occurred, TCR associations were difficult to assign to individual alleles. The authors suggested that the approach could potentially be extended to other disease states and immunological phenotypes. In an earlier analysis of approximately 590 of the donors, most TCR beta V segments appeared in productive rearrangements about 87% or about 30% of the time, broadly matching IMGT annotations. Cytomegalovirus status was reported to be diagnosed by the classifier with high specificity and sensitivity in both the original and validation cohorts. Only TCR beta chains were sequenced in this cohort, and the absence of alpha or paired-chain data limited detectable features. A further reported finding was that TCR beta sequences accurately predicted the HLA-A and HLA-B alleles for most subjects in the first cohort. For the cohort, immune exposure information was limited to CMV serostatus. Most TCR sequences were seen in very few donors, while some public TCRs were found in many individuals.

Library preparation employed the immunoSEQ multiplex PCR assay. A mixture of 60 forward primers for TCR Vbeta segments and 13 reverse primers for TCR Jbeta segments was used in the multiplex PCR. A multiplex PCR assay on genomic DNA amplified the CDR3 region of rearranged TCR beta genes. On the Illumina HiSeq System, the amplified TCR beta libraries were sequenced as 87-base-pair reads. The published analysis was carried out like this. A later analysis tallied roughly 76 million unique TCR beta chains across the roughly 610 repertoires, and 10 million to 11 million of those chains were shared by two or more donors. Raw reads were error-corrected and collapsed into unique sequences with a nearest-neighbor algorithm that merged closely related sequences to remove PCR and sequencing errors. V, D and J gene segments were assigned by aligning CDR3 sequences to IMGT reference sequences. For a sequence to be retained, at least a six-nucleotide match to both a V gene segment and a J gene segment was required. A rearrangement was called productive if the CDR3 had no stop codons and remained in frame with V and J, and every other rearrangement was called non-productive. CDR3 was defined according to IMGT convention as the region running from the second conserved V-encoded cysteine to the conserved J-encoded phenylalanine. The earlier analysis of about 530 of the donors excluded any sequence lacking an unambiguous match to a single V gene segment. In an earlier analysis of approximately 550 of the donors, V segments were called functional above 56.7% productive rearrangements and were called segregating when the between-donor standard deviation exceeded 5%. A statistical classification framework was built to diagnose cytomegalovirus status from the catalog of TCR beta chain sequences. In a later analysis, V and J genes were assigned by comparing TCR nucleotide sequences against IMGT/GENE-DB human TR gene sequences. The TCRdist pipeline was used in a later analysis to assign CDR3 sequences and most-parsimonious VDJ recombination scenarios. In a later analysis, each TCR beta chain was defined by its CDR3 amino acid sequence together with its V-gene family, and reads lacking a unique V-gene family were excluded. A later analysis removed several hundred highly shared, low-generation-probability nucleotide sequences to deal with suspected cross-contamination and a sequencing artifact. In a later analysis, a clonal expansion index for each public chain was calculated from normalized within-repertoire ranks of inferred template counts. In a later analysis, generation probabilities were computed with a VDJ recombination model fitted to out-of-frame rearrangements, and the resulting probabilities were checked against IGoR. A later analysis scored TCR-TCR, TCR-HLA and TCR-CMV co-occurrence with hypergeometric tests, applying a repertoire-size bias correction to TCR pairs. In a later analysis, false discovery rates were estimated by permuting HLA or CMV assignments 20 times. In a later analysis, co-occurring TCRs were grouped using DBSCAN, with TCRdist sequence similarity added in when clustering inside HLA-allele-positive subsets. Repertoires with fewer than 30,000 or more than 120,000 public chains were left out of co-occurrence clustering, as were a handful of repertoires with anomalous nucleotide sharing. TCRdb provides this immuneACCESS table in a form limited to in-frame rearrangements. Some clones are lacking; in checked studies, under half of them reflect an unresolved V gene, and why the rest are absent is not known. Clonal size and the V and J genes are those of that table, whereas D and trimming came from the DNA. For this sample there are about 190,000 clones; 70% to 80% appear just once. The ten largest clones add up to approximately 2.1% of the sample.

The sample taken for sequencing was PBMCs. This clonotype was obtained from a woman younger than 45 in good health and CMV-seropositive. The chain was built from TRBV6-6 and TRBJ1-1; the D gene is unclear. CDR3 loop: CASSPAGRGTEAFF. The nucleotide sequence reads as follows: TGTGCCAGCAGCCCCGCCGGGAGAGGGACTGAAGCTTTCTTT.